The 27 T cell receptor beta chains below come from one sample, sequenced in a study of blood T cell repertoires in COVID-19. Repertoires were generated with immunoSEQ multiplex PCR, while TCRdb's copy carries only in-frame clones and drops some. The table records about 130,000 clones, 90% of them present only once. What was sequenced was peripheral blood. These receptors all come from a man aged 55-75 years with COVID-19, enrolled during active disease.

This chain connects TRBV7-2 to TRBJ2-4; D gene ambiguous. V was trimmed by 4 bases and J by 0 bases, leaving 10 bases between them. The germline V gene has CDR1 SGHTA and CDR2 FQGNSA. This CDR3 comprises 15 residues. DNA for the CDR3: TGTGCCAGCAGCTCCTCAGGCGTAGCCAAAAACATTCAGTACTTC. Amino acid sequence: CASSSSGVAKNIQYF.

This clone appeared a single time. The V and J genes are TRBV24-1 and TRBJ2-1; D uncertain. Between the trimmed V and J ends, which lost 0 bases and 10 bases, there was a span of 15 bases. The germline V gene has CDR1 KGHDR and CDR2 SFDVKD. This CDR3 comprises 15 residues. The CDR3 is CATSDLVAGFFEQFF. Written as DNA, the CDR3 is TGTGCCACCAGTGATTTGGTGGCAGGCTTCTTCGAGCAGTTCTTC.

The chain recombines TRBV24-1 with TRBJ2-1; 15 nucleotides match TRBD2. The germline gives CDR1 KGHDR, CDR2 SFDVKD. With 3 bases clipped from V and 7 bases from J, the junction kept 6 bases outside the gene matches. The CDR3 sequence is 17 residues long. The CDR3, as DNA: TGTGCCACCAGTGATCAGGGACTAGCGGGAGGTAAGAATGAGCAGTTCTTC. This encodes CATSDQGLAGGKNEQFF.

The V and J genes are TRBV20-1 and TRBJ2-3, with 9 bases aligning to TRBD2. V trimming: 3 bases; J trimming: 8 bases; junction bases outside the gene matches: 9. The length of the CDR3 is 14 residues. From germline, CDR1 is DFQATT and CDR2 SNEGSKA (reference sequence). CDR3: CSASKGNSGSTQYF. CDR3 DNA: TGCAGTGCTAGTAAAGGGAATAGCGGGAGTACGCAGTATTTT.

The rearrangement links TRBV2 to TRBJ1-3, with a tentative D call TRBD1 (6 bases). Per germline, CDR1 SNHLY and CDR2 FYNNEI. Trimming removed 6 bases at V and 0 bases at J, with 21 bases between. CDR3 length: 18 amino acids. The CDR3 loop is CASSGNRSGTRSGNTIYF. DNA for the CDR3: TGTGCCAGCAGCGGGAACCGTTCGGGGACACGCTCTGGAAACACCATATATTTT.

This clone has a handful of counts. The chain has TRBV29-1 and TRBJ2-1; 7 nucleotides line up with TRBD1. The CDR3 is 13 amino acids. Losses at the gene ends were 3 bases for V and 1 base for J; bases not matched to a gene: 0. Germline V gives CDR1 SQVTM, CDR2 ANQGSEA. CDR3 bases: TGCAGCGTTGAGGGACAGTCCTACAATGAGCAGTTCTTC. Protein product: CSVEGQSYNEQFF.

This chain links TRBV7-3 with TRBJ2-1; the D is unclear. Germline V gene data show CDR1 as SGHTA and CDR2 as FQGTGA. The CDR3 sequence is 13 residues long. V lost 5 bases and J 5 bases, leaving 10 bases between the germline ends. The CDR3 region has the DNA TGTGCCAGCAGCCCGGGTGTAGACAATGAGCAGTTCTTC. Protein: CASSPGVDNEQFF.

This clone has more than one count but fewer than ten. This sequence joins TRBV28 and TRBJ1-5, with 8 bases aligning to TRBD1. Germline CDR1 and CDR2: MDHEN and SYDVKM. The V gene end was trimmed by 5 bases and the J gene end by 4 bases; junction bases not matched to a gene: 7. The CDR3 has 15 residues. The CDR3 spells CASSRTGPRNQPQHF. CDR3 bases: TGTGCCAGCAGTCGGACAGGGCCAAGGAATCAGCCCCAGCATTTT.

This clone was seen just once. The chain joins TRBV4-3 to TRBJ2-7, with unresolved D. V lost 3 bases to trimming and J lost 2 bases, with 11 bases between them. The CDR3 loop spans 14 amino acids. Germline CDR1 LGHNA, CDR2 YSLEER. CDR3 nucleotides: TGCGCCAGCAGCCACCGAGTCCGGGCCTACGAGCAGTACTTC. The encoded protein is CASSHRVRAYEQYF.

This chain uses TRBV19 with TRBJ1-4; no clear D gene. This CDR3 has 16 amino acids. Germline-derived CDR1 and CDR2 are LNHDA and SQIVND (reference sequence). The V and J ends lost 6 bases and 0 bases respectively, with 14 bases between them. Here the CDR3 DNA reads TGTGCCAGTAGGCGGGGTGGTCGGACAACTAATGAAAAACTGTTTTTT. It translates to CASRRGGRTTNEKLFF.

CDR3 nucleotide sequence: TGTGCCAGCGGGGACACCCACGTCCAAGAGACCCAGTACTTC. It codes for CASGDTHVQETQYF. The V gene is TRBV7-9, the J gene TRBJ2-5; D is perhaps TRBD1 (6 bases). V lost 8 bases and J 1 base, leaving 14 bases between the germline ends. The CDR3 extends over 14 amino acids. Germline V CDR1 and CDR2: SEHNR, FQNEAQ (reference sequence).

In DNA form, the CDR3 reads TGTGCCAGCTCACCAGGACAGGGGGCGAGAGATACGCAGTATTTT. This codes for CASSPGQGARDTQYF. The V gene is TRBV18, the J gene TRBJ2-3, with 11 bases identical to TRBD1. With V trimmed by 2 bases and J by 5 bases, 3 bases remained unmatched. The length of the CDR3 is 15 residues. The germline V gene encodes CDR1 KGHSH and CDR2 LQKENI. The full variable domain, in which reference TRBV18 and TRBJ2-3 provide the parts outside the CDR3, is NAGVMQNPRHLVRRRGQEARLRCSPMKGHSHVYWYRQLPEEGLKFMVYLQKENIIDESGMPKERFSAEFPKEGPSILRIQQVVRGDSAAYFCASSPGQGARDTQYFGPGTRLTVL.

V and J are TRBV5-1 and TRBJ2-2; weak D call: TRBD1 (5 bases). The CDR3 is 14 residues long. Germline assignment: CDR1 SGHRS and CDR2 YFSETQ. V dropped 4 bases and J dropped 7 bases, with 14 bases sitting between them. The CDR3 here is CASSPPREGGELFF. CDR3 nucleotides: TGCGCCAGCAGCCCCCCCAGGGAAGGCGGGGAGCTGTTTTTT. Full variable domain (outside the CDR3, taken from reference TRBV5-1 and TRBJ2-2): KAGVTQTPRYLIKTRGQQVTLSCSPISGHRSVSWYQQTPGQGLQFLFEYFSETQRNKGNFPGRFSGRQFSNSRSEMNVSTLELGDSALYLCASSPPREGGELFFGEGSRLTVL.

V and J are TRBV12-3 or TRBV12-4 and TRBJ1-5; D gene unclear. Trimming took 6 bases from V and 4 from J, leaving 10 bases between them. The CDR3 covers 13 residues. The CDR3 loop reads CASSRTWNQPQHF. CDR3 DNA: TGTGCCAGCAGCCGGACTTGGAATCAGCCCCAGCATTTT.

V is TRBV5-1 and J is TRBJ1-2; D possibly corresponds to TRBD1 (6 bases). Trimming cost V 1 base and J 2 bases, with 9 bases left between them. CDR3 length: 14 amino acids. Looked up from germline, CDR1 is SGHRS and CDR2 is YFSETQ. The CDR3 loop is CASSLSQGNYGYTF. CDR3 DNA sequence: TGCGCCAGCAGCTTGTCCCAGGGGAACTATGGCTACACCTTC.

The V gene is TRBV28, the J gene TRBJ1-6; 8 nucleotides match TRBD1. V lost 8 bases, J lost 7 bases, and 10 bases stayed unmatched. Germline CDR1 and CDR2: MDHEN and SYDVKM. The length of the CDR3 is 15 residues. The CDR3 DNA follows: TGTGCCAGCTCCCCAGGGGGCCTTGTAAATTCACCCCTCCACTTT. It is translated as CASSPGGLVNSPLHF.

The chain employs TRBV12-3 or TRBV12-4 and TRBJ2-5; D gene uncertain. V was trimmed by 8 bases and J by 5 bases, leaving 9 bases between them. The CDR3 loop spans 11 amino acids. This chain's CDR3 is CASGTLETQYF. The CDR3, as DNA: TGTGCCAGCGGCACCTTGGAGACCCAGTACTTC.

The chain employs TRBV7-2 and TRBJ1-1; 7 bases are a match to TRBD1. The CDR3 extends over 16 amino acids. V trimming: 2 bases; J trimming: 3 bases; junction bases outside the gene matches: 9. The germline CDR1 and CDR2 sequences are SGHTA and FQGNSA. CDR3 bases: TGTGCCAGCAGCTTAACCGGGACAGTTATCTACACTGAAGCTTTCTTT. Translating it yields CASSLTGTVIYTEAFF.

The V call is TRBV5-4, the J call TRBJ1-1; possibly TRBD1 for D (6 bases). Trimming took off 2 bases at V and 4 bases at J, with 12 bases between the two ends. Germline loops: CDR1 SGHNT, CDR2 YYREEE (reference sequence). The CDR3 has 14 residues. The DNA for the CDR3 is TGTGCCAGCAGCTTAACAGGGTTGGGCACTGAAGCTTTCTTT. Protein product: CASSLTGLGTEAFF.

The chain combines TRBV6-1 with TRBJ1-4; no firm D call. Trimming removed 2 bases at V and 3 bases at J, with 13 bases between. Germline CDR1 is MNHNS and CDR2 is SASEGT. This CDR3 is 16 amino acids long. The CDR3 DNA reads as TGTGCCAGCAGTGAAATGTCGGTTGCGGCTAATGAAAAACTGTTTTTT. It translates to CASSEMSVAANEKLFF.

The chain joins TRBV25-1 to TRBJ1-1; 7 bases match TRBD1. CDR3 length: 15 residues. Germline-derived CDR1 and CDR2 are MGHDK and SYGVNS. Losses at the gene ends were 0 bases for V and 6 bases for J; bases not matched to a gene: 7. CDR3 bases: TGTGCCAGCAGTGAATATCTAGGGGGCATCTCTGAAGCTTTCTTT. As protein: CASSEYLGGISEAFF.

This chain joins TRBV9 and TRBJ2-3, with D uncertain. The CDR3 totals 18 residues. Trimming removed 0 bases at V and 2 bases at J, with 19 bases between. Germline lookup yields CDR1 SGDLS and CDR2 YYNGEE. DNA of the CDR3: TGTGCCAGCAGCGTAGATACCTACTCATTTTTAGACACAGATACGCAGTATTTT. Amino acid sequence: CASSVDTYSFLDTDTQYF. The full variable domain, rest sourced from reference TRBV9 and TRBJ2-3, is DSGVTQTPKHLITATGQRVTLRCSPRSGDLSVYWYQQSLDQGLQFLIQYYNGEERAKGNILERFSAQQFPDLHSELNLSSLELGDSALYFCASSVDTYSFLDTDTQYFGPGTRLTVL.

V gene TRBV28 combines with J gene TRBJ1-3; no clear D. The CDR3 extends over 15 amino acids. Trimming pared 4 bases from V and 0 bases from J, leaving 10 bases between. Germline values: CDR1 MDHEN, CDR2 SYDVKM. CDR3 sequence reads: CASSSRTFSGNTIYF. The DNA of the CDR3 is TGTGCCAGCAGTTCGCGGACTTTCTCTGGAAACACCATATATTTT.

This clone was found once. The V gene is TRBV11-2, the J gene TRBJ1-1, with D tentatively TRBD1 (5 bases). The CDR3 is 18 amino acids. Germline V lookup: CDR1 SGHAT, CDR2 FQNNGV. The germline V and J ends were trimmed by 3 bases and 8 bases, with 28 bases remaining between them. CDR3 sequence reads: CASSFRLGQGAHSLEAFF. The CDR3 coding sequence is TGTGCCAGCAGCTTCAGATTGGGTCAGGGTGCTCACTCACTAGAAGCTTTCTTT.

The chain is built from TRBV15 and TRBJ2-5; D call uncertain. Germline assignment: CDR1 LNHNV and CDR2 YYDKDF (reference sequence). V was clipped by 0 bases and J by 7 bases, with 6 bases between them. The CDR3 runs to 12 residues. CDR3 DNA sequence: TGTGCCACCAGCAGAGATTCCGGGACCCAGTACTTC. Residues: CATSRDSGTQYF. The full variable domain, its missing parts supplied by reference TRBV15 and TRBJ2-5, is DAMVIQNPRYQVTQFGKPVTLSCSQTLNHNVMYWYQQKSSQAPKLLFHYYDKDFNNEADTPDNFQSRRPNTSFCFLDIRSPGLGDTAMYLCATSRDSGTQYFGPGTRLLVL.

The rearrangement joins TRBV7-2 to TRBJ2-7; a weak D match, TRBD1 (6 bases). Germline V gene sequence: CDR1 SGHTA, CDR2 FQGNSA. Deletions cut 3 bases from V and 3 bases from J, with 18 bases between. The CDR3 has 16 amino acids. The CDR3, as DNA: TGTGCCAGCAGCTTCGGCACAGGGCTACCCTACTACGAGCAGTACTTC. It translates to CASSFGTGLPYYEQYF.

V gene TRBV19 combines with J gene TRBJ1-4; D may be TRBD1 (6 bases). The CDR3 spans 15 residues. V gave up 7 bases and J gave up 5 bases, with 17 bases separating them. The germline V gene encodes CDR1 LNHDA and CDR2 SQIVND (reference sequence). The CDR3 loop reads CASMGAGAKNEKLFF. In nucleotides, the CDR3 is TGTGCCAGTATGGGAGCGGGGGCTAAGAATGAAAAACTGTTTTTT.